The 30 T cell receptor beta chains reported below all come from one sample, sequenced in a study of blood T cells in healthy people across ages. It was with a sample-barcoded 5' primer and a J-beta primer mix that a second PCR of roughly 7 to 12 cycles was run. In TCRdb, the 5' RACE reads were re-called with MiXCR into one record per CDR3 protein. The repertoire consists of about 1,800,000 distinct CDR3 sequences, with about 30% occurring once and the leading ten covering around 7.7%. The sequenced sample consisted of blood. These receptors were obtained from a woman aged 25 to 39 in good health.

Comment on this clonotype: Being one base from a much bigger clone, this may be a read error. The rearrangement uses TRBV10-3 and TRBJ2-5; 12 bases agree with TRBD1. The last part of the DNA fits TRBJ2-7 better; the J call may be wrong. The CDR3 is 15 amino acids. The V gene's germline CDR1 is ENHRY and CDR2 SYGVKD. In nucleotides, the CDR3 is TGTGCCATCAGCCCCCCCGGGACAGGGGGCCGCGAGCAGTACTTC. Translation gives CAISPPGTGGREQYF.

CDR3 nucleotide sequence: TGCAGTGCTACACGAACAGGGATCGAAAATGAGCAGTTCTTC. This translates into CSATRTGIENEQFF. The chain couples TRBV20-1 to TRBJ2-1, with D possibly being TRBD1 (6 bases). This CDR3 is built from 14 residues. Germline V gives CDR1 DFQATT, CDR2 SNEGSKA (reference sequence). V lost 4 bases to trimming and J lost 7 bases, with 17 bases between them.

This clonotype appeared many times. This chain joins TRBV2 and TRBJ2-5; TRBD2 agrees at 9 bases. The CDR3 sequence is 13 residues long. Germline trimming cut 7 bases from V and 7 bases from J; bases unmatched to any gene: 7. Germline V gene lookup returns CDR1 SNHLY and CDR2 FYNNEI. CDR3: CASNQGLAGTQYF. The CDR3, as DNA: TGTGCCAGCAACCAGGGACTAGCAGGGACCCAGTACTTC.

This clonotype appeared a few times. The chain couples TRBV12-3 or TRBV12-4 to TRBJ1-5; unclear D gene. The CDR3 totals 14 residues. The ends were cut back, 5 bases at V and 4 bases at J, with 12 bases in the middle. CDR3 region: CASSPQFGNQPQHF. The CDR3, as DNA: TGTGCCAGCAGTCCCCAATTTGGAAATCAGCCCCAGCATTTT.

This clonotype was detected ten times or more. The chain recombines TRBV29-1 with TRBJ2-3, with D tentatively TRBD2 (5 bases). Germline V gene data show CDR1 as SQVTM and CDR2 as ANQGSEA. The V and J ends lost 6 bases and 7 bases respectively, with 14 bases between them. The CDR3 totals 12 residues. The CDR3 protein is CSVRTEVYTQYF. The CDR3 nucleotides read TGCAGCGTGCGGACTGAGGTTTATACGCAGTATTTT.

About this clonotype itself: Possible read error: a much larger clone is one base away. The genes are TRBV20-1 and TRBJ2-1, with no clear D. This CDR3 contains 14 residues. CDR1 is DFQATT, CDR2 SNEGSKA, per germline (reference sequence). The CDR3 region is CSANGGFSYDEQFF. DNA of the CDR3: TGCAGTGCCAATGGCGGTTTTTCCTACGATGAGCAGTTCTTC.

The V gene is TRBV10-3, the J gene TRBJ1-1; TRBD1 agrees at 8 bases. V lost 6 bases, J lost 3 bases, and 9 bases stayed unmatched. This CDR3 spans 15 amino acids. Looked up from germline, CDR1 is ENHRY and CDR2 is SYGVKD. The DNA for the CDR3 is TGTGCCATCAGCGATCGACAGGGGATGGACACTGAAGCTTTCTTT. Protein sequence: CAISDRQGMDTEAFF.

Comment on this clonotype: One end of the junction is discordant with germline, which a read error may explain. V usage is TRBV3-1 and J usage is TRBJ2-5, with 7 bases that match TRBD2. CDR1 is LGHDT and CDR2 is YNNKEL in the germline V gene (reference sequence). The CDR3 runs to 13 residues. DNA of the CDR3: TGTGCCAGCAGCCTCGGGAGGTTAGAGGCCCAGTACTTC. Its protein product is CASSLGRLEAQYF.

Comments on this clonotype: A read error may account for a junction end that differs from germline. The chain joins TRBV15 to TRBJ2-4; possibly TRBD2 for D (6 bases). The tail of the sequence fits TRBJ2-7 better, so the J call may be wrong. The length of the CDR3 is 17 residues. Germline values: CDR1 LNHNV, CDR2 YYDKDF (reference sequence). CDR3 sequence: CVTSRDRPRRGGYEQYF. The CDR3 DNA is TGTGTCACCAGCAGAGATCGCCCCAGAAGGGGAGGCTACGAGCAGTACTTC.

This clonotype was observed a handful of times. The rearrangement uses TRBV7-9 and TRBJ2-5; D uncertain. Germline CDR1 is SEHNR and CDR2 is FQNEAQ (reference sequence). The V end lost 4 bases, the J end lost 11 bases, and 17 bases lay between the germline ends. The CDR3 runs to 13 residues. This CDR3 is CASSSLWIEAQYF. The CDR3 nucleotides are TGTGCCAGCAGCTCACTGTGGATAGAGGCGCAGTACTTC. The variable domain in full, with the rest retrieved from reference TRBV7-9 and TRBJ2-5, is DTGVSQNPRHKITKRGQNVTFRCDPISEHNRLYWYRQTLGQGPEFLTYFQNEAQLEKSRLLSDRFSAERPKGSFSTLEIQRTEQGDSAMYLCASSSLWIEAQYFGPGTRLLVL.

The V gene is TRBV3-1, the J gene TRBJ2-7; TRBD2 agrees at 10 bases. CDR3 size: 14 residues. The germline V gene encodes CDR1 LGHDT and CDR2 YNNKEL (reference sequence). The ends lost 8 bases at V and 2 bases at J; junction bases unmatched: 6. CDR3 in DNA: TGTGCCAGCTCTCAGCGGGGGGGCCCCTACGAGCAGTACTTC. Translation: CASSQRGGPYEQYF.

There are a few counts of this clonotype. The CDR3 loop reads CASNLPTGGANVLTF. DNA for the CDR3: TGTGCCAGTAACCTCCCGACAGGGGGGGCCAACGTCCTGACTTTC. The V and J genes are TRBV19 and TRBJ2-6; 7 bases align to TRBD1. The V gene end was trimmed by 7 bases and the J gene end by 4 bases; junction bases not matched to a gene: 7. The CDR3 is 15 residues long. Germline values: CDR1 LNHDA, CDR2 SQIVND (reference sequence).

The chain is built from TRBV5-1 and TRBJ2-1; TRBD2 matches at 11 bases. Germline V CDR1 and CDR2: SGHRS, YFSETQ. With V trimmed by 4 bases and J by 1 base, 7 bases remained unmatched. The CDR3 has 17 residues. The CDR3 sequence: CASSPRLAGKSYNEQFF. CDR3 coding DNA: TGCGCCAGCAGCCCACGACTAGCGGGGAAATCCTACAATGAGCAGTTCTTC.

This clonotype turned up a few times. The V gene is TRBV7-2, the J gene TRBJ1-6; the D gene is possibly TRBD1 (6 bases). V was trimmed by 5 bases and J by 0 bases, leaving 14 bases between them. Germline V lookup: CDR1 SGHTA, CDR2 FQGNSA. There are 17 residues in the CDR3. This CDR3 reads CASSINREPSYNSPLHF. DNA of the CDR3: TGTGCCAGCAGCATAAACAGGGAGCCCTCCTATAATTCACCCCTCCACTTT.

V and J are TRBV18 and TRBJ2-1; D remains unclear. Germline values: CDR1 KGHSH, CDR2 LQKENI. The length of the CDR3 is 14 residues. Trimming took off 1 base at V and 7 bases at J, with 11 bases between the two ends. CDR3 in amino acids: CASSPQLGPNEQFF. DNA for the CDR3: TGTGCCAGCTCACCACAGCTAGGTCCGAATGAGCAGTTCTTC.

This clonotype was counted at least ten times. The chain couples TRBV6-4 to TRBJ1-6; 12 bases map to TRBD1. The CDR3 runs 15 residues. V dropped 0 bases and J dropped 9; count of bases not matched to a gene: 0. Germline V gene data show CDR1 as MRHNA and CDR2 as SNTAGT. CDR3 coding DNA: TGTGCCAGCAGTGACTCGGGACAGGGGGCTTCACCCCTCCACTTT. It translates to CASSDSGQGASPLHF.

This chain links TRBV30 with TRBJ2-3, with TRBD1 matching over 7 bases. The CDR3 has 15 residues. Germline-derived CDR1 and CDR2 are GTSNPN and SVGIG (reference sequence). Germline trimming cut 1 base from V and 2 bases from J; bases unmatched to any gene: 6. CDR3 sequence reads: CAWSEGGHNTDTQYF. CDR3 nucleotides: TGTGCCTGGAGTGAAGGGGGCCATAACACAGATACGCAGTATTTT.

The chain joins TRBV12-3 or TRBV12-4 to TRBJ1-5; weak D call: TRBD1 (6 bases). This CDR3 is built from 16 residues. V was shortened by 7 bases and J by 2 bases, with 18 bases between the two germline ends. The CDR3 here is CASTRTGTGGNQPQHF. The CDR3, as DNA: TGTGCCAGCACCAGAACAGGGACCGGGGGCAATCAGCCCCAGCATTTT.

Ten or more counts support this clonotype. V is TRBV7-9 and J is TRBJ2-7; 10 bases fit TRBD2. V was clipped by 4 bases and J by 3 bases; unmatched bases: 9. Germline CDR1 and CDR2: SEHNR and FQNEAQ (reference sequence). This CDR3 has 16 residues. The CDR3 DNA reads TGTGCCAGCAGCTCCCTAGCGGGAGAGGGTAGCTACGAGCAGTACTTC. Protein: CASSSLAGEGSYEQYF. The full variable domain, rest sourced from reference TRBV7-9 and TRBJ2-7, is DTGVSQNPRHKITKRGQNVTFRCDPISEHNRLYWYRQTLGQGPEFLTYFQNEAQLEKSRLLSDRFSAERPKGSFSTLEIQRTEQGDSAMYLCASSSLAGEGSYEQYFGPGTRLTVT.

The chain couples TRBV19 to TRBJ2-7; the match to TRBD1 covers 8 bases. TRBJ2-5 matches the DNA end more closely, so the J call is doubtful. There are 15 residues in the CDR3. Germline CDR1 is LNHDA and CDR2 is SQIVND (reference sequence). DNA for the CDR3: TGTGCCAGTAGTGGACGGACAGGGAGGCAAGAGACCCAGTACTTC. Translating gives CASSGRTGRQETQYF.

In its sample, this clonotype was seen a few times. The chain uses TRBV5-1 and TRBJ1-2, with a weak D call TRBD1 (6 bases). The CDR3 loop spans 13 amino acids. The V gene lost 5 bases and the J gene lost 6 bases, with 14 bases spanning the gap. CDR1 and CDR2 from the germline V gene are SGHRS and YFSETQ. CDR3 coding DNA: TGCGCCAGCAGGGGGCAGGGGTCCCATGGCTACACCTTC. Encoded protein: CASRGQGSHGYTF.

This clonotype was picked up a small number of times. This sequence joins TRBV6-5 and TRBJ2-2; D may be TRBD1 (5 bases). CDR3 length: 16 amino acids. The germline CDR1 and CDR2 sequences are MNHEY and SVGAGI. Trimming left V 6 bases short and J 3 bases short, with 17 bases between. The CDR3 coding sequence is TGTGCCAGCAGCCTCGGCGTTGACAGTTACACCGGGGAGCTGTTTTTT. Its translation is CASSLGVDSYTGELFF.

The CDR3 loop reads CASSEAWASTDTQYF. The CDR3 DNA is TGTGCCAGCAGCGAGGCCTGGGCTAGCACAGATACGCAGTATTTT. This rearrangement joins TRBV7-2 to TRBJ2-3, with no clear D. The V gene lost 5 bases and the J gene lost 0 bases, with 12 bases spanning the gap. This CDR3 is built from 15 residues. Germline assignment: CDR1 SGHTA and CDR2 FQGNSA. The full variable domain, in which reference TRBV7-2 and TRBJ2-3 provide the parts outside the CDR3, is GAGVSQSPSNKVTEKGKDVELRCDPISGHTALYWYRQSLGQGLEFLIYFQGNSAPDKSGLPSDRFSAERTGGSVSTLTIQRTQQEDSAVYLCASSEAWASTDTQYFGPGTRLTVL.

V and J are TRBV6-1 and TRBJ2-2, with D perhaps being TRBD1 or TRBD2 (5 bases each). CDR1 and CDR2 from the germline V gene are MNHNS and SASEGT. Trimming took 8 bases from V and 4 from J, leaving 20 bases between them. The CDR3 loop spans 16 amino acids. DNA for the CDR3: TGTGCCAGCGTCCGGGGCATAATCCTGAGCACCGGGGAGCTGTTTTTT. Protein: CASVRGIILSTGELFF.

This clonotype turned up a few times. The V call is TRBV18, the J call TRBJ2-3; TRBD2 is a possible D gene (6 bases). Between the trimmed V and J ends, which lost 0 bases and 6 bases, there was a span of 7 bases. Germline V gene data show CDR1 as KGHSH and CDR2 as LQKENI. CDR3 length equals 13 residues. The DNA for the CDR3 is TGTGCCAGCTCACCACCGGGGAGGGATACGCAGTATTTT. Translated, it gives CASSPPGRDTQYF.

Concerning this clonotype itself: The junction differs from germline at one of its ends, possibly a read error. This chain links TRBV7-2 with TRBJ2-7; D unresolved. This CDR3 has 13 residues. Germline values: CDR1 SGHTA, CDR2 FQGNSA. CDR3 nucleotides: TGTGCCAGCAGCTACAGTTCCCCCTACGAGCGGTACTTC. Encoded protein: CASSYSSPYERYF.

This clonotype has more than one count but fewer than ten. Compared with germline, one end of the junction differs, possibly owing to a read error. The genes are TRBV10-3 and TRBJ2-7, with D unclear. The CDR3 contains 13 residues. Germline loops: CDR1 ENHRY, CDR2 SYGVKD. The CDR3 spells CTISESQNYEQYF. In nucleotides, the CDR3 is TGTACCATCAGTGAAAGCCAGAACTACGAGCAGTACTTC.

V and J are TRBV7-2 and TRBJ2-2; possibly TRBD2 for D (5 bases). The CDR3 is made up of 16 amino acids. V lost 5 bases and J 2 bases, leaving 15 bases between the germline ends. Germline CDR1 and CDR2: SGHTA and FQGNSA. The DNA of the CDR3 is TGTGCCAGCAGCCCCCGGACTCACAGAAACACCGGGGAGCTGTTTTTT. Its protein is CASSPRTHRNTGELFF.

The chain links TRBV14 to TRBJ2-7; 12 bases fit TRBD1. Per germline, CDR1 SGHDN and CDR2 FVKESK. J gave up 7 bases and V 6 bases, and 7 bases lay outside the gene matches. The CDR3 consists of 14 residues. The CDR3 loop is CASRGDRGPNEQYF. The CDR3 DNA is TGTGCCAGCAGAGGGGACAGGGGGCCCAATGAGCAGTACTTC.

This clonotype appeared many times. CDR3 protein: CASGIGDTDTQYF. The DNA for the CDR3 is TGTGCCAGCGGAATCGGGGACACAGATACGCAGTATTTT. The rearrangement links TRBV6-1 to TRBJ2-3; possible D gene TRBD2, 5 bases. V dropped 8 bases and J dropped 2 bases, with 11 bases sitting between them. This CDR3 is built from 13 residues. In germline, CDR1 is MNHNS, CDR2 SASEGT.